Each of the 8 T cell receptor beta chains below was sequenced from the same sample in a study of shared clonotypes between healthy human individuals. Libraries were prepared by immunoSEQ multiplex PCR; TCRdb keeps only in-frame clonotypes and omits some of them. The top ten clones hold roughly 0.13% of a sample with some 2.1 million clones, roughly 94% of them seen once. The sample taken for sequencing was naive CD4+ T cells sorted from blood. Subset in this sample: CD45RA+ positively selected. These receptors were obtained from a young man in good health.

This clone was picked up one time. The chain joins TRBV4-2 to TRBJ2-5; 11 bases agree with TRBD2. CDR3 size: 15 residues. Germline V lookup: CDR1 LGHNA, CDR2 YNFKEQ. Trimming at V came to 4 bases and at J to 4 bases, leaving 5 bases not matched to a gene. The CDR3: CASSRVAGGPETQYF. The CDR3 coding sequence is TGTGCCAGCAGCCGAGTAGCGGGGGGGCCAGAGACCCAGTACTTC.

CDR3 coding DNA: TGCGCCAGCAGCCAGAAATCAGGGACCCTGGACACTGAAGCTTTCTTT. Protein sequence: CASSQKSGTLDTEAFF. The chain is built from TRBV4-1 and TRBJ1-1; D is possibly TRBD1 (5 bases). Trimming cost V 3 bases and J 3 bases, with 17 bases left between them. The germline gives CDR1 MGHRA, CDR2 YSYEKL. The CDR3 loop spans 16 amino acids.

V is TRBV19 and J is TRBJ1-1, with TRBD1 as a possible D gene (5 bases). The CDR3 contains 12 residues. V was trimmed by 0 bases and J by 9 bases, leaving 8 bases between them. Germline CDR1 is LNHDA and CDR2 is SQIVND (reference sequence). CDR3 nucleotides: TGTGCCAGTAGTATAGAGAGGGGTAAAGCTTTCTTT. Amino acid sequence: CASSIERGKAFF.

This clone was seen just once. V and J are TRBV7-9 and TRBJ2-7, with D unclear. Germline V gives CDR1 SEHNR, CDR2 FQNEAQ (reference sequence). V was cut by 0 bases and J by 5 bases, with 17 bases left in between. The CDR3 is made up of 16 amino acids. CDR3 coding DNA: TGTGCCAGCAGCTTAGCGCGAGTGGGCGCACCACACGAGCAGTACTTC. This sequence encodes CASSLARVGAPHEQYF.

The chain recombines TRBV14 with TRBJ1-4; D gene unclear. The V end was cut by 1 base, the J end by 0 bases, with 12 bases between. Germline V gene data show CDR1 as SGHDN and CDR2 as FVKESK. CDR3 length: 17 residues. The CDR3 loop is CASSQGRLVATNEKLFF. The CDR3 DNA reads TGTGCCAGCAGCCAAGGGCGCCTTGTTGCAACTAATGAAAAACTGTTTTTT.

The chain couples TRBV5-1 to TRBJ2-3; TRBD2 matches 13 bases. The CDR3 runs to 19 residues. V lost 0 bases and J lost 0; bases outside the gene matches: 7. Per germline, CDR1 SGHRS and CDR2 YFSETQ. This CDR3 is CASSLGLGTSGISTDTQYF. The CDR3 bases are TGCGCCAGCAGCTTGGGGCTTGGGACTAGCGGGATAAGCACAGATACGCAGTATTTT.

For this clone: Other nucleotide sequences in the sample specify the same CDR3. The rearrangement links TRBV2 to TRBJ2-7, with TRBD1 matching over 11 bases. V shed 6 bases, J shed 4 bases, and the junction held 5 bases outside the gene matches. The CDR3 runs 14 residues. Germline values: CDR1 SNHLY, CDR2 FYNNEI. This CDR3 reads CASRTGTGGYEQYF. The CDR3 DNA is TGTGCCAGCAGAACCGGGACAGGGGGGTACGAGCAGTACTTC.

The chain employs TRBV5-4 and TRBJ1-1; D is possibly TRBD1 (5 bases). Per germline, CDR1 SGHNT and CDR2 YYREEE (reference sequence). Trimming removed 4 bases from V and 0 bases from J, with 13 bases in between. The CDR3 extends over 15 amino acids. The DNA for the CDR3 is TGTGCCAGCAGCGCCCGGGGCTCCATGAACACTGAAGCTTTCTTT. Protein product: CASSARGSMNTEAFF.